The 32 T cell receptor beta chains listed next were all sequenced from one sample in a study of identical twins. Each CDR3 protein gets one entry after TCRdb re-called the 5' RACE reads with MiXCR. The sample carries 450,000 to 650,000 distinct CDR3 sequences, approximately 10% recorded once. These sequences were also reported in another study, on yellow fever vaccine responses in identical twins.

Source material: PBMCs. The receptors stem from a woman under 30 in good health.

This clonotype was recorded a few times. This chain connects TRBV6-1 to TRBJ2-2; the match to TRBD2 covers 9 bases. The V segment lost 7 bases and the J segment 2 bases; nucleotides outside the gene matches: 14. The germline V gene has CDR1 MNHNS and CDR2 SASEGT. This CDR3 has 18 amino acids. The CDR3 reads CASTEPGGLASNTGELFF. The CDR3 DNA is TGTGCCAGCACCGAGCCCGGAGGACTAGCGAGTAACACCGGGGAGCTGTTTTTT.

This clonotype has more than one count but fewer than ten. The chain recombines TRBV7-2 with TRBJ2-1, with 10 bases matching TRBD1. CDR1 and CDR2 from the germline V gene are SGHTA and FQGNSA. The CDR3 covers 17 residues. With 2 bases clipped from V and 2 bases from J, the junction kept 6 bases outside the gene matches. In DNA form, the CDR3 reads TGTGCCAGCAGCTTACCCGGGACAGGGGACGCCTACAATGAGCAGTTCTTC. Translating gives CASSLPGTGDAYNEQFF.

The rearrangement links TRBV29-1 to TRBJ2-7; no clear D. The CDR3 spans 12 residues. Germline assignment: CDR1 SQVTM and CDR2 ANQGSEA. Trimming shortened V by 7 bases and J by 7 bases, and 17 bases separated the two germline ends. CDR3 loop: CSAVGAVFEQYF. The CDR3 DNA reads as TGCAGCGCCGTAGGTGCGGTTTTTGAGCAGTACTTC.

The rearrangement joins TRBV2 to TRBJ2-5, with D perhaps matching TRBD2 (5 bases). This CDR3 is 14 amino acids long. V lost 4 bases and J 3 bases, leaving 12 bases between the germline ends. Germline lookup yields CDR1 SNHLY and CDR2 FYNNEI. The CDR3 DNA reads TGTGCCAGCAGTGCTGTGCGGGCGGAAGAGACCCAGTACTTC. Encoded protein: CASSAVRAEETQYF.

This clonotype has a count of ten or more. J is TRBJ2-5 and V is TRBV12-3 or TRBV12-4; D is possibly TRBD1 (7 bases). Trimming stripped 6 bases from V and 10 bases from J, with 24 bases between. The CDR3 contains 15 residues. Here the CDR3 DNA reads TGTGCCAGCAGGGGGGGACAGCAGCCCTTGGATCGCCAGTACTTC. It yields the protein CASRGGQQPLDRQYF.

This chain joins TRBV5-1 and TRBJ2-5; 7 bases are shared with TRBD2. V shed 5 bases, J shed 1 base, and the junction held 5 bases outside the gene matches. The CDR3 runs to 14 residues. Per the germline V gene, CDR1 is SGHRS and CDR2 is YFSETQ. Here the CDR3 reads CASSTGGGQETQYF. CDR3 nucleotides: TGCGCCAGCAGTACCGGCGGGGGCCAAGAGACCCAGTACTTC.

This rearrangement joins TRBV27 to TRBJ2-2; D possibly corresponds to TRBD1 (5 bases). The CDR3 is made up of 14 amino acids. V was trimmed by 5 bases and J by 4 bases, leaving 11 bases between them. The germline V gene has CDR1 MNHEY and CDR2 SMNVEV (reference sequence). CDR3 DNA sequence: TGTGCCAGCAGTCAAGACAGCCCCACCGGGGAGCTGTTTTTT. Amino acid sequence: CASSQDSPTGELFF.

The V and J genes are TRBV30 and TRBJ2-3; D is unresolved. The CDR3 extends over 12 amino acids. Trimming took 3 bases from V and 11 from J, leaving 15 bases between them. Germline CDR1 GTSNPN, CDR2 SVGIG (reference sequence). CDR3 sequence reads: CAWSETIVGQYF. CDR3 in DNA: TGTGCCTGGAGCGAGACGATCGTCGGGCAGTATTTT.

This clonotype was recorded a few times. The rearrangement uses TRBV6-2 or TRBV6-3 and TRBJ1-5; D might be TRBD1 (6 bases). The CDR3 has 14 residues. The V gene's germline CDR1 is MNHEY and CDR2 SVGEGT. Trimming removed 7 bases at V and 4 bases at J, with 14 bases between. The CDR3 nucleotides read TGTGCCAGCAAACCCTACAGGGAAAATCAGCCCCAGCATTTT. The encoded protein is CASKPYRENQPQHF.

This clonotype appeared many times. Written as DNA, the CDR3 is TGTGCCAGCAGTCGGACTCCAGCAGATACGCAGTATTTT. Translation: CASSRTPADTQYF. The V and J genes are TRBV28 and TRBJ2-3; tentative D call: TRBD2 (5 bases). Germline CDR1 MDHEN, CDR2 SYDVKM. There are 13 residues in the CDR3. The germline V and J ends were trimmed by 5 bases and 4 bases, with 10 bases remaining between them.

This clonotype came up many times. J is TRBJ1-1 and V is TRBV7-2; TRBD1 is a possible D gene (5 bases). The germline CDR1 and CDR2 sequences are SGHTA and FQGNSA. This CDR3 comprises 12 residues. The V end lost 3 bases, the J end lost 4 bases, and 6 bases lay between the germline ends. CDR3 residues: CASSFDSTEAFF. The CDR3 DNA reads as TGTGCCAGCAGCTTTGACAGCACTGAAGCTTTCTTT.

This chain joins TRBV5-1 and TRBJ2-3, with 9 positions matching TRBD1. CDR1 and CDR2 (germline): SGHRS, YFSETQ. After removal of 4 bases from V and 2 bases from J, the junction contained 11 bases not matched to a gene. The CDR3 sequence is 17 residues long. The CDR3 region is CASSRSGQGPFTDTQYF. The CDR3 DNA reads TGCGCCAGCAGCAGGTCCGGACAGGGGCCCTTCACAGATACGCAGTATTTT.

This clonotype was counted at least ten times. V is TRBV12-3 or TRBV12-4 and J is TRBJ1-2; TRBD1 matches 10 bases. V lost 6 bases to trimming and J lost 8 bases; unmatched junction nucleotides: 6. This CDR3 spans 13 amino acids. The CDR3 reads CASSPGQGNGYTF. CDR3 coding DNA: TGTGCCAGCAGCCCGGGACAGGGGAACGGCTACACCTTC.

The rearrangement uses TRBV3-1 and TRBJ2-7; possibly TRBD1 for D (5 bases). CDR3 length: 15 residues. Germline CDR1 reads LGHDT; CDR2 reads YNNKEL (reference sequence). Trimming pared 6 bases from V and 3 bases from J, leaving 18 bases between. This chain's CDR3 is CASSANVARVYEQYF. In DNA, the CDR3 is TGTGCCAGCAGTGCCAATGTCGCCAGGGTCTACGAGCAGTACTTC.

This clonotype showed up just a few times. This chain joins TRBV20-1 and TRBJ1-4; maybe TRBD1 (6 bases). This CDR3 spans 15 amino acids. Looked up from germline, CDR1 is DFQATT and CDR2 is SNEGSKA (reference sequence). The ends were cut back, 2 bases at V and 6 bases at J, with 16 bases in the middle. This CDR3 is CSARIRGQVYEKLFF. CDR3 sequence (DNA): TGCAGTGCTAGAATTAGGGGACAAGTCTATGAAAAACTGTTTTTT.

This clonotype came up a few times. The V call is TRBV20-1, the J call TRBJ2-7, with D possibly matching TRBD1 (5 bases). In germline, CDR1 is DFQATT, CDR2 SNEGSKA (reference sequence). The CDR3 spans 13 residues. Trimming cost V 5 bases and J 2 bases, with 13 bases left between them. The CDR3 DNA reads TGCAGTGCTCCAGGGCATTCGACCTACGAGCAGTACTTC. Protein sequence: CSAPGHSTYEQYF.

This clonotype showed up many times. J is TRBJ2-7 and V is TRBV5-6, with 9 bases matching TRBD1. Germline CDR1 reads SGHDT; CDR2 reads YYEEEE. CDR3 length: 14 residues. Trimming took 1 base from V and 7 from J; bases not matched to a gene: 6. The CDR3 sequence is CASSLIQGAREQYF. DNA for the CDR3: TGTGCCAGCAGCTTGATACAGGGGGCTCGGGAGCAGTACTTC. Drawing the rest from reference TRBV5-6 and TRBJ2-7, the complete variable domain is DAGVTQSPTHLIKTRGQQVTLRCSPKSGHDTVSWYQQALGQGPQFIFQYYEEEERQRGNFPDRFSGHQFPNYSSELNVNALLLGDSALYLCASSLIQGAREQYFGPGTRLTVT.

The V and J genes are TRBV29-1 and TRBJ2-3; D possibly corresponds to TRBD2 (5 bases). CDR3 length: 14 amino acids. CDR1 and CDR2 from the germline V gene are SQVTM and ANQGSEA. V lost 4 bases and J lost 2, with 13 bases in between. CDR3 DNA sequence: TGCAGCGTTGTTAGGGTGACTAACACAGATACGCAGTATTTT. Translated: CSVVRVTNTDTQYF.

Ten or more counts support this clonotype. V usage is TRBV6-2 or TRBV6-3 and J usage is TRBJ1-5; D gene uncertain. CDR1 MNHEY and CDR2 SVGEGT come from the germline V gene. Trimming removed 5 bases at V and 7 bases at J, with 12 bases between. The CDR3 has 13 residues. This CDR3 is CASSVGEGQPQHF. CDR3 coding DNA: TGTGCCAGCAGTGTTGGGGAAGGGCAGCCCCAGCATTTT.

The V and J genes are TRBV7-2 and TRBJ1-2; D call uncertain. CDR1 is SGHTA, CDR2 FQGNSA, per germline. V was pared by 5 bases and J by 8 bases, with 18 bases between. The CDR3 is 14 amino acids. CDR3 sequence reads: CASSRRTVEGGYTF. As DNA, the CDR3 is TGTGCCAGCAGCCGAAGGACCGTGGAGGGAGGCTACACCTTC.

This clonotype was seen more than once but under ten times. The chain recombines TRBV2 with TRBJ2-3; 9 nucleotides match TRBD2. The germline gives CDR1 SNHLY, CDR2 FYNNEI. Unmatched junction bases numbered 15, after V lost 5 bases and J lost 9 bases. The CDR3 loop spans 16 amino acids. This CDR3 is CASSNLLAGPTVTQYF. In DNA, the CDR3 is TGTGCCAGCAGTAACCTCCTAGCGGGGCCGACGGTGACGCAGTATTTT. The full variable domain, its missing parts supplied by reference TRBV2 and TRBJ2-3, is EPEVTQTPSHQVTQMGQEVILRCVPISNHLYFYWYRQILGQKVEFLVSFYNNEISEKSEIFDDQFSVERPDGSNFTLKIRSTKLEDSAMYFCASSNLLAGPTVTQYFGPGTRLTVL.

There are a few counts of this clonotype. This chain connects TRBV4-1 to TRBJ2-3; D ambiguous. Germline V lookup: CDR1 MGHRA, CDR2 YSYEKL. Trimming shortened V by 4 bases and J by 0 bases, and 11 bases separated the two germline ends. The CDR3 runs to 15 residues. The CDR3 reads CASSRNPASTDTQYF. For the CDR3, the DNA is TGCGCCAGCAGCCGAAACCCAGCGAGCACAGATACGCAGTATTTT.

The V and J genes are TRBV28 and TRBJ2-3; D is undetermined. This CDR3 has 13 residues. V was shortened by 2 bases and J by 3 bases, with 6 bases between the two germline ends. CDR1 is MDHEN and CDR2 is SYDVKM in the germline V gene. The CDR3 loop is CASSLTATDTQYF. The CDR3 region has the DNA TGTGCCAGCAGTTTAACAGCAACAGATACGCAGTATTTT.

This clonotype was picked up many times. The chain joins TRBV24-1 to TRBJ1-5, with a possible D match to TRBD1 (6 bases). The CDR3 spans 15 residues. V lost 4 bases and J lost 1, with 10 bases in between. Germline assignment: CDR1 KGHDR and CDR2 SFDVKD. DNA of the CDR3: TGTGCCACCAGTGACCCTGGACAGAGCAATCAGCCCCAGCATTTT. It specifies CATSDPGQSNQPQHF.

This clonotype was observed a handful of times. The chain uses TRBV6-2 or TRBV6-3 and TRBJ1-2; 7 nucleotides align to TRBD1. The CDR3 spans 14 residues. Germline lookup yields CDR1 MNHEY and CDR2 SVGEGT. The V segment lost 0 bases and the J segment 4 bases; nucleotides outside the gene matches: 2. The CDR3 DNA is TGTGCCAGCAGTTACTCGCGGACAGGCTATGGCTACACCTTC. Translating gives CASSYSRTGYGYTF.

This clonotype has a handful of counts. The CDR3 DNA sequence: TGTGCCAGCTCACCAACTCAGCGGGGGGGCCCAAAAGATACGCAGTATTTT. Translating it yields CASSPTQRGGPKDTQYF. V and J are TRBV18 and TRBJ2-3; 10 nucleotides match TRBD2. V gave up 2 bases and J gave up 5 bases; unmatched junction bases: 10. Germline CDR1 and CDR2: KGHSH and LQKENI. This CDR3 is 17 amino acids long.

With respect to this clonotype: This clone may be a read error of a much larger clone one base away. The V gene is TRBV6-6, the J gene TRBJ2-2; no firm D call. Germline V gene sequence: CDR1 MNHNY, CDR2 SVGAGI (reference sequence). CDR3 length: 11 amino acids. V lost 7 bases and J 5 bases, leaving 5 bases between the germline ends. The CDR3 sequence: CASTPTGELFF. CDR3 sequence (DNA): TGTGCCAGCACCCCTACCGGGGAGCTGTTTTTT.

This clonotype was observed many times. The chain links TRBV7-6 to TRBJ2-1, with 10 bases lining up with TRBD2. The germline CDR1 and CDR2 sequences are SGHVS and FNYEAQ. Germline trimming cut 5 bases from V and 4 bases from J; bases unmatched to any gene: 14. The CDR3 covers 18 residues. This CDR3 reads CASSRRPETSGLYNEQFF. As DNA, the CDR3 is TGTGCCAGCAGCCGTAGACCAGAGACTAGCGGGCTATACAATGAGCAGTTCTTC.

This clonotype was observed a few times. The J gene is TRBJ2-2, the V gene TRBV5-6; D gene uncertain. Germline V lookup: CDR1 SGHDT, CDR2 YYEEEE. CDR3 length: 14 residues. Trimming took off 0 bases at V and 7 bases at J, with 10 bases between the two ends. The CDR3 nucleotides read TGTGCCAGCAGCTTGGCCGCAGGTTTCGGGGAGCTGTTTTTT. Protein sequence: CASSLAAGFGELFF.

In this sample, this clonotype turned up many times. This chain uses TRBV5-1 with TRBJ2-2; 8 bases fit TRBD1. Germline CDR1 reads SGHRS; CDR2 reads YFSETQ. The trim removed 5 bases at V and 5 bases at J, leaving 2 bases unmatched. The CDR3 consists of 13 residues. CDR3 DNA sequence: TGCGCCAGCAGGGACAGGGAGACCGGGGAGCTGTTTTTT. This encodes CASRDRETGELFF.

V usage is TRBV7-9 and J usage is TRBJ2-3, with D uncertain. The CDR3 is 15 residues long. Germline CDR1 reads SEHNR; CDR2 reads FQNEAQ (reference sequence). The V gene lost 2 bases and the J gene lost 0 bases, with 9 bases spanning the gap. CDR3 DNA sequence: TGTGCCAGCAGCTTACCTGGCCTAAGCACAGATACGCAGTATTTT. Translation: CASSLPGLSTDTQYF.

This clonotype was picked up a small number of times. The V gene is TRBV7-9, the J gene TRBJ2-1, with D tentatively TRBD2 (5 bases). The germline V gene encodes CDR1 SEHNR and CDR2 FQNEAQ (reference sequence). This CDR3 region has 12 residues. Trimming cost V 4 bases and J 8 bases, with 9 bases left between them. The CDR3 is CASSWRIDEQFF. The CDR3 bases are TGTGCCAGCAGCTGGAGGATCGATGAGCAGTTCTTC.